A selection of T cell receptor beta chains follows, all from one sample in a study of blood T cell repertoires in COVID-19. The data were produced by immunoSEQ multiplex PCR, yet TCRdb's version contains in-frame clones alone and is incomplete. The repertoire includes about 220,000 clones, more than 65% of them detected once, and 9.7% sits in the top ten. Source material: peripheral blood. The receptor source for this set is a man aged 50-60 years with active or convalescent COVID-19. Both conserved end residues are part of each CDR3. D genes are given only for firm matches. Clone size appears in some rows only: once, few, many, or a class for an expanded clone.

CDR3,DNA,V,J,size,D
CASSLQGSNQPQHF,TGTGCCAGCAGCCTTCAGGGGAGCAATCAGCCCCAGCATTTT,TRBV27,TRBJ1-5,.,.
CASSKAGTQEETQYF,TGCGCCAGCAGCAAAGCCGGGACTCAGGAGGAGACCCAGTACTTC,TRBV5-1,TRBJ2-5,.,.
CASSRQQSTEAFF,TGTGCCAGCTCTCGACAGCAAAGCACTGAAGCTTTCTTT,TRBV18,TRBJ1-1,.,.
CASSLWDRGRTEAFF,TGTGCCAGCAGTTTATGGGACAGGGGGCGGACTGAAGCTTTCTTT,TRBV28,TRBJ1-1,.,TRBD1
CASRFIGRLNTSLFTEAFF,TGTGCCAGCAGGTTTATCGGACGGCTGAACACTAGTCTCTTCACTGAAGCTTTCTTT,TRBV5-5,TRBJ1-1,.,.
CASSLFQGQNTEAFF,TGCGCCAGCAGCTTATTCCAGGGTCAGAACACTGAAGCTTTCTTT,TRBV5-1,TRBJ1-1,.,.
CASSPQLNTEAFF,TGTGCCAGCAGTCCGCAGTTGAACACTGAAGCTTTCTTT,TRBV12-3/TRBV12-4,TRBJ1-1,once,.
CSVGTGTSTDTQYF,TGCAGCGTCGGGACAGGTACTAGCACAGATACGCAGTATTTT,TRBV29-1,TRBJ2-3,.,TRBD1
CASSLLGQAYNEQFF,TGTGCCAGCAGCCTACTGGGACAGGCTTACAATGAGCAGTTCTTC,TRBV6-2/TRBV6-3,TRBJ2-1,.,TRBD1
CASSSSSGNPYNEQFF,TGTGCCAGCAGCTCCAGTAGCGGGAATCCCTACAATGAGCAGTTCTTC,TRBV28,TRBJ2-1,.,TRBD2
CASSQQGYGYTF,TGTGCCAGCAGTCAACAGGGTTATGGCTACACCTTC,TRBV28,TRBJ1-2,.,.
CASSFKQGSNYGYTF,TGTGCCAGCAGTTTCAAACAGGGATCGAACTATGGCTACACCTTC,TRBV7-3,TRBJ1-2,.,.
CASSYSTGGLYGYTF,TGTGCCAGCAGTTACTCGACAGGGGGGCTCTATGGCTACACCTTC,TRBV6-5,TRBJ1-2,.,TRBD1
CASRYDRVTGYTF,TGTGCCAGCAGGTACGACAGGGTGACAGGCTACACCTTC,TRBV28,TRBJ1-2,.,TRBD1
CASSSGQPKLFF,TGTGCCAGCAGCTCGGGACAGCCAAAACTGTTTTTT,TRBV7-9,TRBJ1-4,.,TRBD1
CASSLVAGPEEKLFF,TGTGCCAGCAGCTTAGTGGCGGGGCCGGAGGAAAAACTGTTTTTT,TRBV7-9,TRBJ1-4,once,.
CASSSGLYGYTF,TGTGCCAGTAGTAGTGGGCTCTATGGCTACACCTTC,TRBV19,TRBJ1-2,.,.
CASSPPSRYGYTF,TGTGCCAGCTCACCACCTAGTCGGTATGGCTACACCTTC,TRBV18,TRBJ1-2,.,.
CASSPRGVDNWAQYF,TGTGCCAGCAGTCCCAGGGGGGTTGACAATTGGGCCCAGTACTTC,TRBV28,TRBJ2-5,.,.
CASSPRGTSGHYEQYF,TGTGCCAGTAGTCCCCGCGGGACTAGCGGGCACTACGAGCAGTACTTC,TRBV19,TRBJ2-7,.,TRBD2
CASSYKHWVLRARGTDTQYF,TGTGCCAGCAGTTATAAACACTGGGTCCTAAGGGCGCGGGGCACAGATACGCAGTATTTT,TRBV28,TRBJ2-3,.,.
CASSPPGGQPQHF,TGTGCCAGCAGCCCCCCGGGAGGTCAGCCCCAGCATTTT,TRBV3-1/TRBV3-2,TRBJ1-5,once,.
CASSFPGRETQYF,TGTGCCAGCAGTTTCCCGGGAAGGGAGACCCAGTACTTC,TRBV6-2/TRBV6-3,TRBJ2-5,once,.
CASSRLPAGADGNQPQHF,TGCGCCAGCAGCAGGTTACCGGCAGGGGCGGATGGCAATCAGCCCCAGCATTTT,TRBV4-1,TRBJ1-5,.,.
CASSPPGSARTNSPLHF,TGTGCCAGCTCACCCCCGGGTTCGGCACGTACTAATTCACCCCTCCACTTT,TRBV18,TRBJ1-6,.,.
CASSERDYPNTGELFF,TGTGCCAGCAGTGAACGGGACTATCCGAACACCGGGGAGCTGTTTTTT,TRBV2,TRBJ2-2,once,TRBD2
CASSQTGIKTLGSPLHF,TGTGCCAGCAGTCAGACCGGGATAAAAACCCTTGGTTCACCCCTCCACTTT,TRBV3-1/TRBV3-2,TRBJ1-6,.,.
CASSIGAGDSYNEQFF,TGTGCCAGTAGTATAGGGGCAGGGGATTCCTACAATGAGCAGTTCTTC,TRBV19,TRBJ2-1,.,.
CASSTRQGPQGGRLFF,TGTGCCAGTAGTACCCGACAAGGCCCTCAGGGTGGTCGACTGTTTTTT,TRBV19,TRBJ1-4,.,.
CASSQLAGGSYEQYF,TGTGCCAGCAGCCAACTAGCGGGAGGGTCCTACGAGCAGTACTTC,TRBV6-5,TRBJ2-7,.,TRBD2
CASSYPSGYNEQFF,TGTGCCAGCAGTTACCCTAGCGGTTACAATGAGCAGTTCTTC,TRBV6-2/TRBV6-3,TRBJ2-1,.,TRBD2
CAIGQGTDTQYF,TGTGCCATTGGACAGGGCACAGATACGCAGTATTTT,TRBV2,TRBJ2-3,.,TRBD1
CASSLAQGRRTDTQYF,TGTGCCAGCAGCTTAGCCCAGGGCCGCCGCACAGATACGCAGTATTTT,TRBV7-2,TRBJ2-3,few,.
CASSVGVVYSPLHF,TGTGCCAGCAGCGTGGGAGTGGTGTATTCACCCCTCCACTTT,TRBV11-2,TRBJ1-6,.,.
CASSQDFGTATNEKLFF,TGCGCCAGCAGCCAAGATTTCGGAACAGCAACTAATGAAAAACTGTTTTTT,TRBV4-3,TRBJ1-4,.,.
CASSTIGGAADTQYF,TGTGCCAGCAGTACTATAGGGGGGGCGGCAGATACGCAGTATTTT,TRBV6-5,TRBJ2-3,.,.
CSVDTGWGYTF,TGCAGCGTCGATACCGGTTGGGGCTACACCTTC,TRBV29-1,TRBJ1-2,once,.
CASSYIVGAGDNTEAFF,TGTGCCAGCAGTTACATTGTGGGCGCAGGCGATAACACTGAAGCTTTCTTT,TRBV6-2/TRBV6-3,TRBJ1-1,.,.
CSVEDNGTNEKLFF,TGCAGCGTTGAAGATAATGGCACTAATGAAAAACTGTTTTTT,TRBV29-1,TRBJ1-4,.,.
CASSLDILEVYEQYF,TGTGCCAGTAGTTTGGACATCCTAGAGGTCTACGAGCAGTACTTC,TRBV19,TRBJ2-7,.,.